Below are 25 T cell receptor beta chains sequenced from a single sample in a study of cytomegalovirus exposure and HLA in healthy donors. The PCR had 60 Vbeta and 13 Jbeta primers. Some clones are missing from TCRdb's copy, which holds only in-frame ones; the method was immunoSEQ multiplex PCR. The sample yields roughly 200,000 clones, approximately 86% seen once. Sequenced sample: PBMCs. Receptor source: a woman in her thirties in good health and CMV-seronegative.

CDR3 amino acids: CASSEMGVVAGPGETQYF. Here the CDR3 DNA reads TGTGCCAGCAGTGAAATGGGGGTGGTAGCGGGGCCCGGGGAGACCCAGTACTTC. The chain uses TRBV6-1 and TRBJ2-5; 8 positions match TRBD2. Germline-derived CDR1 and CDR2 are MNHNS and SASEGT. The CDR3 loop spans 18 amino acids. V lost 2 bases, J lost 5 bases, and 16 bases stayed unmatched.

This clone was detected once. J is TRBJ2-2 and V is TRBV2, with a tentative D call TRBD1 (6 bases). The CDR3 is 14 amino acids. Deletions cut 6 bases from V and 3 bases from J, with 11 bases between. The germline gives CDR1 SNHLY, CDR2 FYNNEI. CDR3 in amino acids: CASRSGAYTGELFF. The CDR3 region has the DNA TGTGCCAGCAGGTCAGGGGCTTACACCGGGGAGCTGTTTTTT.

The chain recombines TRBV7-6 with TRBJ2-2; 9 nucleotides match TRBD2. The junction had 7 bases not matched to a gene; V was cut back by 4 bases and J by 7 bases. CDR1 and CDR2 (germline): SGHVS, FNYEAQ. The CDR3 covers 15 residues. The CDR3, as DNA: TGTGCCAGCAGCTACATAGCGGGAGTTCACGGGGAGCTGTTTTTT. It encodes CASSYIAGVHGELFF.

This clone appeared a few times. The chain has TRBV28 and TRBJ1-2; TRBD1 is a possible D gene (6 bases). This CDR3 has 13 amino acids. The germline V and J ends were trimmed by 6 bases and 6 bases, with 14 bases remaining between them. CDR1 is MDHEN, CDR2 SYDVKM, per germline. In DNA form, the CDR3 reads TGTGCCAGCAGATTGACAGGACCGAATGGCTACACCTTC. This translates into CASRLTGPNGYTF.

The rearrangement joins TRBV5-1 to TRBJ2-7; 8 nucleotides line up with TRBD2. The V gene's germline CDR1 is SGHRS and CDR2 YFSETQ. The CDR3 is made up of 14 amino acids. V trimming: 2 bases; J trimming: 0 bases; junction bases outside the gene matches: 1. CDR3 DNA sequence: TGCGCCAGCAGCTTCAGCGGGGGCTCCTACGAGCAGTACTTC. It codes for CASSFSGGSYEQYF.

The gene calls are TRBV9 and TRBJ2-5; D is perhaps TRBD2 (5 bases). CDR1 is SGDLS, CDR2 YYNGEE, per germline. This CDR3 has 13 amino acids. Between the trimmed V and J ends, which lost 4 bases and 5 bases, there was a span of 12 bases. The CDR3 nucleotides are TGTGCCAGCAGCCGGGGTTCGTGGGAGACCCAGTACTTC. It translates to CASSRGSWETQYF.

The genes are TRBV11-3 and TRBJ2-7, with a weak D call TRBD2 (6 bases). CDR1 SGHNT and CDR2 YENEEA come from the germline V gene. The CDR3 runs 13 residues. Trimming shortened V by 5 bases and J by 6 bases, and 14 bases separated the two germline ends. The CDR3 reads CASSRSGPGEQYF. CDR3 sequence (DNA): TGTGCCAGCAGCCGTAGCGGTCCCGGCGAGCAGTACTTC.

The chain has TRBV30 and TRBJ2-1, with D possibly TRBD1 on 6 matching bases. This CDR3 comprises 13 residues. Between the trimmed V and J ends, which lost 4 bases and 3 bases, there was a span of 10 bases. From germline, CDR1 is GTSNPN and CDR2 SVGIG (reference sequence). CDR3 in amino acids: CAWKKDSYNEQFF. The CDR3 nucleotides are TGTGCCTGGAAAAAGGACAGCTACAATGAGCAGTTCTTC.

This clone was counted between two and nine times. This chain joins TRBV28 and TRBJ1-5; TRBD1 might be the D (5 bases). Germline lookup yields CDR1 MDHEN and CDR2 SYDVKM. This CDR3 comprises 20 residues. V gave up 3 bases and J gave up 6 bases, with 30 bases separating them. The CDR3 region has the DNA TGTGCCAGCAGTTTGCTTGTTGTGACTAGGGATGGGGCTGGAGTTCAGCCCCAGCATTTT. Protein: CASSLLVVTRDGAGVQPQHF.

This clone was found a few times. The chain combines TRBV21-1 with TRBJ1-5. TRBV21-1 is termed a pseudogene. The CDR3 consists of 17 residues. CDR3 protein: CASSYCMGGKENQPQHF. The DNA for the CDR3 is TGTGCCAGCAGTTATTGCATGGGGGGAAAGGAAAATCAGCCCCAGCATTTT.

This clone was seen only once. The CDR3 DNA follows: TGTGCCACCAGGGACAGCCATGGCTACACCTTC. Its protein is CATRDSHGYTF. This chain uses TRBV28 with TRBJ1-2; the match to TRBD1 covers 7 bases. Germline V gives CDR1 MDHEN, CDR2 SYDVKM. With V trimmed by 10 bases and J by 6 bases, 5 bases remained unmatched. The CDR3 is 11 residues long.

In DNA form, the CDR3 reads TGTGCCAGCAGCAAAACGACTAGCGGGGGGGGGAACGAGCAGTACTTC. It yields the protein CASSKTTSGGGNEQYF. This sequence joins TRBV2 and TRBJ2-7, with 14 bases aligning to TRBD2. The CDR3 runs 16 residues. Germline V lookup: CDR1 SNHLY, CDR2 FYNNEI. V lost 6 bases to trimming and J lost 5 bases; unmatched junction nucleotides: 9.

The chain recombines TRBV15 with TRBJ2-2; D unresolved. From germline, CDR1 is LNHNV and CDR2 YYDKDF (reference sequence). CDR3 length: 16 residues. Trimming pared 3 bases from V and 0 bases from J, leaving 11 bases between. The CDR3 spells CATSSTSHANTGELFF. The CDR3, as DNA: TGTGCCACCAGCAGCACAAGTCACGCGAACACCGGGGAGCTGTTTTTT.

V gene TRBV7-2 combines with J gene TRBJ1-2; unclear D gene. The CDR3 extends over 17 amino acids. Trimming cost V 4 bases and J 3 bases, with 21 bases left between them. Germline CDR1 SGHTA, CDR2 FQGNSA. The CDR3 spells CASSSYRSGIRDYGYTF. In DNA, the CDR3 is TGTGCCAGCAGCTCCTATCGGAGCGGAATAAGGGACTATGGCTACACCTTC.

The chain employs TRBV6-5 and TRBJ1-2, with 7 nucleotides matching TRBD1. V lost 8 bases to trimming and J lost 1 base; unmatched junction nucleotides: 10. The CDR3 runs to 15 residues. CDR1 MNHEY and CDR2 SVGAGI come from the germline V gene. In nucleotides, the CDR3 is TGTGCCAGCGCGGTCGGGCAGGGGGATAACTATGGCTACACCTTC. The encoded protein is CASAVGQGDNYGYTF.

The table lists this clone with a few counts. The V call is TRBV29-1, the J call TRBJ1-2; D uncertain. This CDR3 has 13 residues. Germline V gene sequence: CDR1 SQVTM, CDR2 ANQGSEA. V shed 0 bases and J shed 8 bases, with 13 bases lying between them. The chain's CDR3 is CSVEDFQGSGYTF. Written as DNA, the CDR3 is TGCAGCGTTGAAGATTTTCAAGGGAGCGGCTACACCTTC.

This chain joins TRBV5-1 and TRBJ2-7; D may be TRBD1 (6 bases). Germline-derived CDR1 and CDR2 are SGHRS and YFSETQ. This CDR3 has 16 amino acids. V was pared by 2 bases and J by 5 bases, with 20 bases between. The CDR3 DNA sequence: TGCGCCAGCAGCTTCCGAACCTCAGGGGTTACCGACGAGCAGTACTTC. Residues: CASSFRTSGVTDEQYF.

This clone was observed a single time. The chain carries TRBV28 and TRBJ1-1, with a weak D call TRBD1 (5 bases). This CDR3 is built from 14 residues. The V end lost 6 bases, the J end lost 10 bases, and 21 bases lay between the germline ends. Germline V lookup: CDR1 MDHEN, CDR2 SYDVKM. CDR3 residues: CASRNLQASNIAFF. CDR3 nucleotides: TGTGCCAGCAGGAACTTACAGGCCTCGAATATAGCTTTCTTT.

J is TRBJ2-1 and V is TRBV23-1; tentative D call: TRBD2 (6 bases). TRBV23-1 is reported as an ORF; its role is uncertain. With 4 bases removed from V and 1 base from J, the gap between germline ends came to 8 bases. The CDR3 totals 14 residues. The chain's CDR3 is CASSPGVSYNEQFF. In DNA form, the CDR3 reads TGCGCCAGCAGTCCGGGAGTATCCTACAATGAGCAGTTCTTC.

The CDR3, as DNA: TGTGCCAGCAGTTATACGACAGGGTCCAATGAAAAACTGTTTTTT. Protein: CASSYTTGSNEKLFF. The genes are TRBV28 and TRBJ1-4; 7 bases align to TRBD1. Germline V gives CDR1 MDHEN, CDR2 SYDVKM. CDR3 length: 15 amino acids. Trimming at V came to 4 bases and at J to 5 bases, leaving 7 bases not matched to a gene.

Details on this clone: Its ends do not fully match the called genes, so a read error is possible. The chain carries TRBV7-9 and TRBJ2-5; 7 bases line up with TRBD2. The CDR3 loop spans 14 amino acids. The V gene's germline CDR1 is SEHNR and CDR2 FQNEAQ (reference sequence). CDR3 nucleotide sequence: TGTGCCATCAGCCGGGCAGGGAGGGAGGAGACCCAGTACTTC. Protein sequence: CAISRAGREETQYF.

This chain joins TRBV7-9 and TRBJ2-1; TRBD2 matches 8 bases. The CDR3 is made up of 16 amino acids. Trimming took 3 bases from V and 8 from J; bases not matched to a gene: 12. CDR1 is SEHNR and CDR2 is FQNEAQ in the germline V gene (reference sequence). The CDR3 region is CASSLFLSGISDEQFF. The CDR3 DNA follows: TGTGCCAGCAGCTTGTTCCTTAGCGGGATATCAGATGAGCAGTTCTTC.

This sequence joins TRBV9 and TRBJ1-4; D possibly corresponds to TRBD1 (5 bases). The CDR3 contains 14 residues. Looked up from germline, CDR1 is SGDLS and CDR2 is YYNGEE. Between the trimmed V and J ends, which lost 2 bases and 8 bases, there was a span of 13 bases. Here the CDR3 DNA reads TGTGCCAGCAGCGTTGGACGGGAGGGGGAAAAACTGTTTTTT. It yields the protein CASSVGREGEKLFF. The full variable domain, completed using reference TRBV9 and TRBJ1-4, is DSGVTQTPKHLITATGQRVTLRCSPRSGDLSVYWYQQSLDQGLQFLIQYYNGEERAKGNILERFSAQQFPDLHSELNLSSLELGDSALYFCASSVGREGEKLFFGSGTQLSVL.

The chain joins TRBV11-2 to TRBJ2-7; 9 bases map to TRBD2. Germline V CDR1 and CDR2: SGHAT, FQNNGV. The CDR3 has 17 residues. After removal of 0 bases from V and 1 base from J, the junction contained 7 bases not matched to a gene. The CDR3 protein is CASSLDLGGRVSYEQYF. The CDR3 DNA reads TGTGCCAGCAGCTTAGATCTGGGCGGGAGGGTTTCCTACGAGCAGTACTTC.

V usage is TRBV5-4 and J usage is TRBJ2-1; maybe TRBD1 (6 bases). V dropped 0 bases and J dropped 9 bases, with 10 bases sitting between them. Per the germline V gene, CDR1 is SGHNT and CDR2 is YYREEE (reference sequence). The CDR3 contains 13 residues. The CDR3 sequence is CASSLDRDSEQFF. The CDR3 DNA is TGTGCCAGCAGCTTGGACAGGGATAGTGAGCAGTTCTTC. The complete variable domain, with remaining parts taken from reference TRBV5-4 and TRBJ2-1, reads ETGVTQSPTHLIKTRGQQVTLRCSSQSGHNTVSWYQQALGQGPQFIFQYYREEENGRGNFPPRFSGLQFPNYSSELNVNALELDDSALYLCASSLDRDSEQFFGPGTRLTVL.